These T cell receptor beta chains were read from a single sample in a study of blood T cell repertoires in COVID-19. The repertoire was sequenced with immunoSEQ multiplex PCR; TCRdb's copy has only in-frame clones and lacks some. The sample lists 150,000 to 200,000 clones, around nine tenths seen once, with around 12% in the top ten. The sample comprised peripheral blood. These receptors all stem from a woman in her 70s with COVID-19, enrolled during active disease. Each CDR3 is given with its conserved first and last residue. A D gene is named only where the DNA matches it firmly. A row's size may be missing; if present it is once, few, many or a size class.

TRBV10-3	TRBD1	TRBJ1-1	NA	CAISGTGLTEAFF	TGTGCCATCAGCGGGACAGGGTTGACTGAAGCTTTCTTT
TRBV5-6	NA	TRBJ1-6	NA	CASSLEQRNSPLHF	TGTGCCAGCAGCTTGGAACAGAGAAATTCACCCCTCCACTTT
TRBV4-1	TRBD1	TRBJ1-4	NA	CASSLPQGAGEKLFF	TGCGCCAGCAGTCTTCCCCAGGGGGCAGGTGAAAAACTGTTTTTT
TRBV5-8	TRBD2	TRBJ2-1	NA	CASKGLAWEQFF	TGTGCCAGCAAGGGACTAGCTTGGGAGCAGTTCTTC
TRBV5-4	NA	TRBJ1-2	NA	CASSWWGQNYGYTF	TGTGCCAGCAGCTGGTGGGGACAAAACTATGGCTACACCTTC
TRBV5-1	TRBD1	TRBJ2-5	NA	CASRQTGGLQETQYF	TGCGCCAGCAGACAAACAGGGGGCCTTCAAGAGACCCAGTACTTC
TRBV7-9	TRBD1	TRBJ1-1	once	CASSLILGTGGPEAFF	TGTGCCAGCAGCTTAATCCTAGGGACAGGGGGTCCTGAAGCTTTCTTT
TRBV2	NA	TRBJ2-5	NA	CGARAATQETQYF	TGTGGCGCGAGGGCAGCGACGCAAGAGACCCAGTACTTC
TRBV20-1	NA	TRBJ2-1	NA	CSARDLPEQFF	TGCAGTGCTAGAGATCTCCCTGAGCAGTTCTTC
TRBV18	NA	TRBJ2-7	NA	CASSRQGRSEQYF	TGTGCCAGCTCAAGGCAGGGTCGAAGCGAGCAGTACTTC
TRBV18	NA	TRBJ2-1	once	CASSPGAGDEQFF	TGTGCCAGCTCCCCGGGGGCGGGAGATGAGCAGTTCTTC
TRBV7-8	TRBD1	TRBJ1-2	NA	CASSLTGGDRGYTF	TGTGCCAGCAGCTTGACAGGGGGCGATCGTGGCTACACCTTC
TRBV7-2	TRBD1	TRBJ1-2	NA	CASSLEGTGGGYTF	TGTGCCAGCAGCTTAGAAGGGACAGGGGGTGGCTACACCTTC
TRBV29-1	NA	TRBJ2-6	NA	CSARDSGANVLTF	TGCAGCGCTCGAGACTCTGGGGCCAACGTCCTGACTTTC
TRBV10-1	NA	TRBJ2-7	NA	CASIRGYEQYF	TGCGCCAGCATCCGCGGGTACGAGCAGTACTTC
TRBV7-9	NA	TRBJ1-5	NA	CASSSQGGDQPQHF	TGTGCCAGCAGCTCACAAGGGGGTGATCAGCCCCAGCATTTT
TRBV14	NA	TRBJ1-2	NA	CASSQDRGGRGNYGYTF	TGTGCCAGCAGCCAAGATCGGGGGGGCAGGGGAAACTATGGCTACACCTTC
TRBV28	NA	TRBJ2-6	once	CASSWLARSSGANVLTF	TGTGCCAGCAGTTGGCTCGCGAGGAGCTCTGGGGCCAACGTCCTGACTTTC
TRBV10-3	NA	TRBJ2-5	NA	CAIRPGQTFQETQYF	TGTGCCATCAGGCCGGGACAAACGTTCCAAGAGACCCAGTACTTC
TRBV12-3/TRBV12-4	NA	TRBJ1-6	NA	CASSLAGQIHF	TGTGCCAGCAGTTTAGCGGGGCAGATCCACTTT
TRBV13	NA	TRBJ2-7	NA	CASSLRVAREQYF	TGTGCCAGCAGCTTACGGGTCGCGAGAGAGCAGTACTTC
TRBV30	TRBD1	TRBJ2-1	NA	CAWSVMTGTEQFF	TGTGCCTGGAGTGTCATGACAGGGACTGAGCAGTTCTTC
TRBV19	TRBD1	TRBJ2-7	NA	CASTAGQESSYEQYF	TGTGCCAGTACCGCGGGACAGGAGAGCTCCTACGAGCAGTACTTC
TRBV5-1	TRBD2	TRBJ2-3	NA	CASSLASGGVTDTQYF	TGCGCCAGCAGCTTGGCCTCGGGAGGGGTCACAGATACGCAGTATTTT
TRBV3-1/TRBV3-2	TRBD2	TRBJ2-5	NA	CASSQDPAGASETQYF	TGTGCCAGCAGCCAAGATCCGGCGGGAGCCTCTGAGACCCAGTACTTC
TRBV4-1	NA	TRBJ2-2	NA	CASSQDRGIAGELFF	TGCGCCAGCAGCCAAGACAGGGGAATTGCCGGGGAGCTGTTTTTT
TRBV5-4	TRBD2	TRBJ2-7	NA	CASSRAGTSGREQYF	TGTGCCAGCAGCCGTGCCGGGACTAGCGGGCGCGAGCAGTACTTC
TRBV27	TRBD1	TRBJ1-6	NA	CASSPIMRDRGSPLHF	TGTGCCAGCAGTCCAATTATGAGGGACAGGGGTTCACCCCTCCACTTT
TRBV9	NA	TRBJ2-7	NA	CASSLAGTGENEQYF	TGTGCCAGCAGCTTAGCCGGGACTGGGGAGAACGAGCAGTACTTC
TRBV7-2	TRBD2	TRBJ2-7	NA	CASSGTSGSEQYF	TGTGCCAGCTCAGGGACTAGCGGGAGTGAACAGTACTTC
TRBV12-5	NA	TRBJ1-2	NA	CASGPMGGFDYGYTF	TGTGCTAGTGGACCAATGGGGGGGTTCGACTATGGCTACACCTTC
TRBV6-5	NA	TRBJ1-6	once	CASTRSVLSSPLHF	TGTGCCAGCACCCGATCCGTATTGAGTTCACCCCTCCACTTT
TRBV12-2	NA	TRBJ1-1	NA	CASRFTGEGTEAFF	TGTGCAAGTCGCTTCACAGGGGAAGGCACTGAAGCTTTCTTT
TRBV28	NA	TRBJ2-1	NA	CASLDNRSPDYNEQFF	TGTGCCAGCTTAGACAATCGATCCCCCGATTACAATGAGCAGTTCTTC
TRBV6-2/TRBV6-3	NA	TRBJ1-1	NA	CASSPSAEAFF	TGTGCCAGCAGTCCCTCGGCTGAAGCTTTCTTT
TRBV7-9	TRBD2	TRBJ2-3	NA	CASSASGRAPDTQYF	TGTGCCAGCAGCGCTAGCGGGAGGGCCCCGGATACGCAGTATTTT
TRBV24-1	NA	TRBJ1-1	medium-sized	CATGRPSNTEAFF	TGTGCCACCGGGCGCCCCTCGAACACTGAAGCTTTCTTT
TRBV19	NA	TRBJ1-5	NA	CASSKNRASNQPQHF	TGTGCCAGTAGTAAGAACAGGGCCAGCAATCAGCCCCAGCATTTT
TRBV28	NA	TRBJ1-5	NA	CASSTTGNQPQHF	TGTGCCAGCAGTACGACAGGTAATCAGCCCCAGCATTTT
TRBV7-2	NA	TRBJ1-5	NA	CASSQGSNQPQHF	TGTGCCAGCAGCCAGGGGTCAAACCAGCCCCAGCATTTT
TRBV28	TRBD2	TRBJ2-1	few	CASSPFSGRYNEQFF	TGTGCCAGCAGTCCGTTTAGCGGGAGGTATAATGAGCAGTTCTTC
TRBV6-2/TRBV6-3	NA	TRBJ2-1	NA	CASSLTSWEQFF	TGTGCCAGCAGCCTGACTAGTTGGGAGCAGTTCTTC
TRBV7-2	TRBD1	TRBJ2-3	NA	CATRGQGTDTQYF	TGTGCCACCCGGGGACAGGGCACAGATACGCAGTATTTT
TRBV7-7	NA	TRBJ2-7	NA	CASSLFRHRWETYEQYF	TGTGCTAGCAGCTTATTCCGGCACAGGTGGGAAACCTACGAGCAGTACTTC
TRBV6-1	NA	TRBJ1-2	NA	CASSDRVGGYTF	TGTGCCAGCAGTGACAGGGTAGGGGGCTACACCTTC
TRBV12-3/TRBV12-4	NA	TRBJ1-3	once	CASSFYSGNTIYF	TGTGCCAGCAGTTTTTACTCTGGAAACACCATATATTTT
TRBV5-1	TRBD1	TRBJ1-2	NA	CASSLGTGRNYGYTF	TGCGCCAGCAGCCTCGGGACAGGGAGGAACTATGGCTACACCTTC
TRBV7-2	NA	TRBJ1-5	NA	CASSLTYEAGQPQHF	TGTGCCAGCAGCTTAACGTACGAGGCTGGGCAGCCCCAGCATTTT
TRBV27	NA	TRBJ1-4	few	CASTPATNEKLFF	TGTGCCAGCACCCCGGCAACTAATGAAAAACTGTTTTTT
TRBV6-5	TRBD1	TRBJ1-2	NA	CASSRQGGGEGYTF	TGTGCCAGCAGCCGACAGGGGGGAGGAGAGGGCTACACCTTC
TRBV5-1	NA	TRBJ1-6	few	CASSLAWNSPLHF	TGCGCCAGCAGCCTAGCCTGGAATTCACCCCTCCACTTT
TRBV18	NA	TRBJ2-3	NA	CASSPPSLDTQYF	TGTGCCAGCTCACCACCTAGCTTGGATACGCAGTATTTT
TRBV6-5	NA	TRBJ2-7	NA	CASSYSADSSYEQYF	TGTGCCAGCAGTTACTCGGCAGACAGCTCCTACGAGCAGTACTTC
TRBV27	NA	TRBJ2-4	NA	CASSLGGRGGDIQYF	TGTGCCAGCAGTTTAGGAGGTAGGGGCGGGGACATTCAGTACTTC
TRBV5-5	TRBD1	TRBJ2-7	NA	CASSSGTGGYEQYF	TGTGCCAGCAGCTCGGGGACAGGGGGCTACGAGCAGTACTTC
TRBV6-5	TRBD1	TRBJ2-2	once	CASRDRVGELFF	TGTGCCAGCAGGGACAGGGTAGGGGAGCTGTTTTTT
TRBV27	NA	TRBJ2-2	NA	CASRSGGNTGELFF	TGTGCCAGCAGGTCCGGAGGTAACACCGGGGAGCTGTTTTTT